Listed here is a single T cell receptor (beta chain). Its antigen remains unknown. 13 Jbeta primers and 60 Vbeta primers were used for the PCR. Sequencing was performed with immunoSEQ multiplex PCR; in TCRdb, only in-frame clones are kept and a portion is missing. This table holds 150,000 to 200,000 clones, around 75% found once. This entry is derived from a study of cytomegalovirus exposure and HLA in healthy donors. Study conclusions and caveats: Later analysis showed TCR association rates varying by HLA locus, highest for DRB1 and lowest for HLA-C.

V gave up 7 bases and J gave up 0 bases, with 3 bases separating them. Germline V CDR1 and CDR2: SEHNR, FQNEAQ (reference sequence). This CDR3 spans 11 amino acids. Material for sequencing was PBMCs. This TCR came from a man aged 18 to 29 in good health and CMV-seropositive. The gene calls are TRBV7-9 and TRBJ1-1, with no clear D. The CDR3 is CASTLNTEAFF. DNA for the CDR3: TGTGCCAGCACCTTGAACACTGAAGCTTTCTTT.